The clone carrying this T cell receptor (beta chain) was observed many times. What it binds is unknown. The germline V gene has CDR1 KGHSH and CDR2 LQKENI. V was clipped by 2 bases and J by 5 bases, with 13 bases between them. The CDR3 length is 14 residues. Treatment was busulfan-fludarabine conditioning, a marrow graft, and cyclophosphamide on days +3 and +4. The record originates from a study of T cells after posttransplantation cyclophosphamide. This table comes from immunoSEQ multiplex PCR, and its TCRdb copy is limited to in-frame clones, with some not included. The sample shows approximately 7,900 clones, none of them appearing just once. Study results and limitations: Donor CD8+ memory clones often dominated recipient blood repertoires at later times.

The sequences come from PBMCs, collected after an allogeneic stem cell transplant with post-transplant cyclophosphamide. The chain combines TRBV18 with TRBJ2-7; D call uncertain. This receptor was identified in a male patient in his 30s who received an allogeneic stem cell transplant from an unrelated donor, was CMV-positive, and had acute and chronic GVHD. These T cells may partly come from the graft donor. The CDR3 spells CASSPNPASDEQYF. CDR3 bases: TGTGCCAGCTCACCAAATCCCGCCTCAGACGAGCAGTACTTC.